This TCR beta chain comes out of a study of cytomegalovirus exposure and HLA in healthy donors. On the study more broadly: The 110 or so validation repertoires were produced on the same platform as the approximately 670 repertoires of the first cohort. This was reported in a later analysis.

With regard to this clone: Its target is not known.

Data came from immunoSEQ multiplex PCR; TCRdb stores just in-frame clones and leaves some out. The sample contains about 220,000 clones, approximately 87% of which appear only once. Findings and limits, study-wide: Reports indicated that the classifier achieved high specificity and sensitivity in diagnosing cytomegalovirus status. The study listed around 150 cytomegalovirus-associated TCR beta chains. A few CMV-associated chains proved CMV antigen-specific in vitro.

This CDR3 contains 14 residues. Germline CDR1 is MNHEY and CDR2 is SVGAGI. The V gene lost 6 bases and the J gene lost 4 bases, with 15 bases spanning the gap. The sequenced material came from PBMCs. The TCR originated in a young man in good health and CMV-seronegative. J is TRBJ1-2 and V is TRBV6-5, with a tentative D call TRBD1 (5 bases). CDR3 bases: TGTGCCAGCAGCCTGGGGGGTTTCCCCTATGGCTACACCTTC. Its protein product is CASSLGGFPYGYTF.